The rows below give T cell receptor beta chains drawn from one sample of a study of blood T cell repertoires in COVID-19. Clones were sequenced by immunoSEQ multiplex PCR, and TCRdb holds only the in-frame ones, with some missing. The sample holds over 120,000 clones, around 85% seen once. The material sequenced was peripheral blood. The origin of the receptors is a woman of 80 years or more with acute or convalescent COVID-19. The CDR3 runs from the conserved cysteine through the conserved F or W. A D gene is named only where the DNA matches it firmly. Rows give clone size only sometimes, using once, few, many, or a class for an expanded clone.

CDR3 DNA	CDR3 protein	D gene	V gene	J gene	clone size	CDR3 length
TGTGCCAGCAGTTTCTCGACAGGGTGGGACACCTTC	CASSFSTGWDTF	TRBD1	TRBV12-3/TRBV12-4	TRBJ1-2	NA	12
TGCGCCAGCAGCTTTTTAAGGACAGGGGGGCCTGTCGATACTGAAGCTTTCTTT	CASSFLRTGGPVDTEAFF	TRBD1	TRBV5-1	TRBJ1-1	NA	18
TGTGCCAGCAGCTTACGCGCTTCCAGAGGAAACATTCAGTACTTC	CASSLRASRGNIQYF	NA	TRBV7-8	TRBJ2-4	NA	15
TGTGCCTGGGCGCGGGGAGGATCTAATGAAAAACTGTTTTTT	CAWARGGSNEKLFF	NA	TRBV30	TRBJ1-4	NA	14
TGTGCCAGCAGCTTAGCCCTCGGCCAGGGGGTGCACTACGAGCAGTACTTC	CASSLALGQGVHYEQYF	TRBD1	TRBV7-9	TRBJ2-7	few	17
TGTGCCAGCGGCACAGGGGGCGTGAACAATCAGCCCCAGCATTTT	CASGTGGVNNQPQHF	TRBD1	TRBV18	TRBJ1-5	NA	15
TGTGCCAGCAGCTTGGACAGGGGAGGCACCGGGGAGCTGTTTTTT	CASSLDRGGTGELFF	NA	TRBV5-6	TRBJ2-2	NA	15
TGTGCCAGTAGTATTTCTGGCAGACACTACGAGCAGTACTTC	CASSISGRHYEQYF	NA	TRBV19	TRBJ2-7	NA	14
TGTGCCAGCAGTGCGGGGACTAGCGGACGAAATGAGCAGTTCTTC	CASSAGTSGRNEQFF	TRBD2	TRBV7-3	TRBJ2-1	NA	15
TGTGCCAGCAGCCCGGCGGACAGGCCCTATCAGCCCCAGCATTTT	CASSPADRPYQPQHF	TRBD1	TRBV5-8	TRBJ1-5	NA	15
TGTGCCACCAGCAGAGATCAGGCGACTAGAGATACGCAGTATTTT	CATSRDQATRDTQYF	NA	TRBV15	TRBJ2-3	few	15
TGCAGCGTCGATAGGGCCAGTTCAGGACTTGAAGCTTTCTTT	CSVDRASSGLEAFF	NA	TRBV29-1	TRBJ1-1	once	14
TGCGCCAGCAGCCCGCAAGGGGGCGGATACGAGCAGTACTTC	CASSPQGGGYEQYF	TRBD1	TRBV5-1	TRBJ2-7	NA	14
TGTGCCAGCAGGGTGACTAGCGGATACACAGATACGCAGTATTTT	CASRVTSGYTDTQYF	TRBD2	TRBV27	TRBJ2-3	NA	15
TGTGCCAGCAGTGTCTCGGGACAGGGGGTTGTGGGGACCCAGTACTTC	CASSVSGQGVVGTQYF	TRBD1	TRBV9	TRBJ2-5	once	16
TGTGCCAGCAGCTTGGCCGGGGTAGCGGTGAACACCGGGGAGCTGTTTTTT	CASSLAGVAVNTGELFF	NA	TRBV7-3	TRBJ2-2	NA	17
TGCGCCAGCAGCCATCAAGGGACAGGGGGCTCTGGAAACACCATATATTTT	CASSHQGTGGSGNTIYF	TRBD1	TRBV5-1	TRBJ1-3	once	17
TGTGCCAGCAGCTTAGACGTAGGACAGGGCTCCTACGAGCAGTACTTC	CASSLDVGQGSYEQYF	TRBD1	TRBV11-2	TRBJ2-7	few	16
TGTGCCAGCAGTTTATTTACACAGGGGGCGGGCGGCTACACCTTC	CASSLFTQGAGGYTF	TRBD1	TRBV28	TRBJ1-2	NA	15
TGTGCCAGCAGGGACACCTCTTTCCGAGTGAACACTGAAGCTTTCTTT	CASRDTSFRVNTEAFF	NA	TRBV2	TRBJ1-1	NA	16
TGTGCCAGAAGCTTGGGACAGGGGTGGAGGAGCAATCAGCCCCAGCATTTT	CARSLGQGWRSNQPQHF	TRBD1	TRBV5-3	TRBJ1-5	NA	17
TGTGCCAGCAGCGTACAGAACACCGGGGAGCTGTTTTTT	CASSVQNTGELFF	NA	TRBV9	TRBJ2-2	NA	13
TGTGCCAGCAGCCGGAACGGTGGAGGTACGCAGTATTTT	CASSRNGGGTQYF	NA	TRBV27	TRBJ2-3	NA	13
TGTGCCAGCAGTGAGACAGGGGGCGAGCAGTACTTC	CASSETGGEQYF	TRBD1	TRBV6-1	TRBJ2-7	NA	12
TGTGCCAGCAGTGAACTCCCCCGGAGGGGCTCGAGCTCCTACGAGCAGTACTTC	CASSELPRRGSSSYEQYF	NA	TRBV25-1	TRBJ2-7	once	18
TGCGCCAGCAGCTCAGGACAGGGTAGGCCGAACACTGAAGCTTTCTTT	CASSSGQGRPNTEAFF	TRBD1	TRBV5-1	TRBJ1-1	NA	16
TGTGCCAGCACTCGCGGGGACGAGCAGTACTTC	CASTRGDEQYF	NA	TRBV12-3/TRBV12-4	TRBJ2-7	NA	11
TGTGCCAGCAGCCCCATAGCGGGGTCTGAAGCTTTCTTT	CASSPIAGSEAFF	NA	TRBV7-9	TRBJ1-1	NA	13
TGCGCCAGCAGCTTGGCAGGGGTTGGTTCACCCCTCCACTTT	CASSLAGVGSPLHF	NA	TRBV5-1	TRBJ1-6	NA	14
TGTGCCAGTACTCAACAGGGGGCGCTGACTGAAGCTTTCTTT	CASTQQGALTEAFF	TRBD1	TRBV19	TRBJ1-1	NA	14
TGTGCCAGCAGCTTAACGGCGGGGATTGGCTACACCTTC	CASSLTAGIGYTF	NA	TRBV7-3	TRBJ1-2	NA	13
TGCGCCAGCAGCTTGGCGGGGGGGTCCTATGGCTACACCTTC	CASSLAGGSYGYTF	NA	TRBV5-1	TRBJ1-2	NA	14
TGTGCCAGCAGCAAAGGGCCAGGGGGAACTGAAGCTTTCTTT	CASSKGPGGTEAFF	NA	TRBV21-1	TRBJ1-1	NA	14
TGCGCCAGCAGCTTTGACAGTATGAACACTGAAGCTTTCTTT	CASSFDSMNTEAFF	NA	TRBV5-1	TRBJ1-1	few	14
TGTGCCAGCAGCTTCACAGGGGCCGATACGCAGTATTTT	CASSFTGADTQYF	TRBD1	TRBV7-3	TRBJ2-3	NA	13
TGTGCCAGCAGTTCGGCAGTCGGGGGCTATGGCTACACCTTC	CASSSAVGGYGYTF	NA	TRBV6-1	TRBJ1-2	NA	14
TGTGCCAGCAGCGTAGGGACAGGGAAAAATCAGCCCCAGCATTTT	CASSVGTGKNQPQHF	TRBD1	TRBV9	TRBJ1-5	NA	15
TGTGCCTGGGACGGAGACAGCTCCTACGAGCAGTACTTC	CAWDGDSSYEQYF	NA	TRBV30	TRBJ2-7	NA	13
TGTGCCAGCAGCTCACTAGCGGGGGCATACAATGAGCAGTTCTTC	CASSSLAGAYNEQFF	TRBD2	TRBV7-6	TRBJ2-1	NA	15
TGTGCCAGCAGTAGGAGGACAGGGGGTAATTCACCCCTCCACTTT	CASSRRTGGNSPLHF	TRBD1	TRBV9	TRBJ1-6	NA	15
TGTGCCAGCAGCTTTCTTGTACAGGCCGCTGGAAACACCATATATTTT	CASSFLVQAAGNTIYF	NA	TRBV11-2	TRBJ1-3	NA	16
TGTGCCACCAGCTCCTCCACAGGGTTCAGTGGCTACACCTTC	CATSSSTGFSGYTF	NA	TRBV24-1	TRBJ1-2	few	14
TGTGCCAGCAGCTCCCCCTCGCGGGGGGGTAACGAGCAGTACTTC	CASSSPSRGGNEQYF	TRBD2	TRBV7-2	TRBJ2-7	NA	15
TGTGCCAGCAGTGATATAGCGGCCGATACGCAGTATTTT	CASSDIAADTQYF	NA	TRBV6-2/TRBV6-3	TRBJ2-3	NA	13
TGTGCCAGCAGTCAGGGGTGGCACTATGGCTACACCTTC	CASSQGWHYGYTF	NA	TRBV7-9	TRBJ1-2	NA	13
TGTGCCAGCAGCTTAAATACTAGGGCAGATACGCAGTATTTT	CASSLNTRADTQYF	NA	TRBV7-3	TRBJ2-3	NA	14
TGTGCCAGCAGCCTATACGGGACTTGGGCCAACGTCCTGACTTTC	CASSLYGTWANVLTF	NA	TRBV14	TRBJ2-6	NA	15
TGTGCCAGCAGCTTTGGGGACAGAGTCCAAGAGACCCAGTACTTC	CASSFGDRVQETQYF	TRBD1	TRBV5-8	TRBJ2-5	NA	15
TGTGCCAGCAGTTTATACACTGAAGCTTTCTTT	CASSLYTEAFF	NA	TRBV6-5	TRBJ1-1	NA	11